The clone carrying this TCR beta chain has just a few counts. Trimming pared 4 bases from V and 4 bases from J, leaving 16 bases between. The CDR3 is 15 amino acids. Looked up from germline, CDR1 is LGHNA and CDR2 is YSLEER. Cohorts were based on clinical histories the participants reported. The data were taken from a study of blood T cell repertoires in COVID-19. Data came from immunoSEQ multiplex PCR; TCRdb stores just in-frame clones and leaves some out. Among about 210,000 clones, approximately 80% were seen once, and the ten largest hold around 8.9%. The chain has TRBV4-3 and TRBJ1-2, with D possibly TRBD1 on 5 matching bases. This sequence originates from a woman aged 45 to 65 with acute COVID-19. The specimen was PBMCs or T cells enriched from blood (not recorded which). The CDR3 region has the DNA TGCGCCAGCAGCCCCCAACAGGATGCGGCCTATGGCTACACCTTC. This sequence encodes CASSPQQDAAYGYTF.